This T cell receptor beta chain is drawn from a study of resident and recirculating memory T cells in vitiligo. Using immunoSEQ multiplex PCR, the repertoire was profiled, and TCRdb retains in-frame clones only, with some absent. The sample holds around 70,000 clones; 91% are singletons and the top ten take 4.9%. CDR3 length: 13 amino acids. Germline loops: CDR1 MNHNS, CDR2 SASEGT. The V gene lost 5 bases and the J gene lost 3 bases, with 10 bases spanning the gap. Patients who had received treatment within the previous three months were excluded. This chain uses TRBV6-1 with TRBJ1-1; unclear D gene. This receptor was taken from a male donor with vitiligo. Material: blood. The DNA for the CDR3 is TGTGCCAGCAGTAGGGTAGCGGACACTGAAGCTTTCTTT. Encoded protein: CASSRVADTEAFF.